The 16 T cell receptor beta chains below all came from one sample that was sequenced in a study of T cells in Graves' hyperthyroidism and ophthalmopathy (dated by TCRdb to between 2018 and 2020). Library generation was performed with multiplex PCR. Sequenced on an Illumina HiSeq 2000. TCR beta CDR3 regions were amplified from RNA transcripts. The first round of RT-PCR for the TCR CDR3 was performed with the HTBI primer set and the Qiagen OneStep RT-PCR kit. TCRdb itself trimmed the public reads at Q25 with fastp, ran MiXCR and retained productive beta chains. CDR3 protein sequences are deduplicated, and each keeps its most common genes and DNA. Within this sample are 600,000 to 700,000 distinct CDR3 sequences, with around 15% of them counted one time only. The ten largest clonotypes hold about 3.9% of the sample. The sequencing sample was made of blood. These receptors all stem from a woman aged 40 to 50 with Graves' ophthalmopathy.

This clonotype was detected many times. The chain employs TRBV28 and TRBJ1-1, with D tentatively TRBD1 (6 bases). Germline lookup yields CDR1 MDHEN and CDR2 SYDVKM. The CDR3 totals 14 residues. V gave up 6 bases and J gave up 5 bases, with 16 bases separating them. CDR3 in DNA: TGTGCCAGCAGACCACAGGGAAGCGGAACTGAAGCTTTCTTT. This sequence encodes CASRPQGSGTEAFF.

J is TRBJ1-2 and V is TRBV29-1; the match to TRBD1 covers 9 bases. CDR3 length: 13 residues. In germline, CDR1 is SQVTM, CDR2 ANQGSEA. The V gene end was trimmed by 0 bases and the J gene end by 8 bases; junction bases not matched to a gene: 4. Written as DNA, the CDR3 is TGCAGCGTTGAAGAAGGGACAGGGAGCGGCTACACCTTC. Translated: CSVEEGTGSGYTF.

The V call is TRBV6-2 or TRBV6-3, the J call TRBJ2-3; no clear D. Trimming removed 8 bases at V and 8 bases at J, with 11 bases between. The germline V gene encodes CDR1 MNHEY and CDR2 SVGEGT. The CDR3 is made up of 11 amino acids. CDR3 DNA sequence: TGTGCCAGCGGTCGTAGAAGTACGCAGTATTTT. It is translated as CASGRRSTQYF.

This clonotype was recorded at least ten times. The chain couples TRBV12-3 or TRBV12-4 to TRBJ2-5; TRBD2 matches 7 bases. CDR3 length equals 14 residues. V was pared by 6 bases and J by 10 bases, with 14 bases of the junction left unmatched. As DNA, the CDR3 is TGTGCCAGCAGACGACTAGCCGGACGTAGGGACCAGTACTTC. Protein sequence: CASRRLAGRRDQYF.

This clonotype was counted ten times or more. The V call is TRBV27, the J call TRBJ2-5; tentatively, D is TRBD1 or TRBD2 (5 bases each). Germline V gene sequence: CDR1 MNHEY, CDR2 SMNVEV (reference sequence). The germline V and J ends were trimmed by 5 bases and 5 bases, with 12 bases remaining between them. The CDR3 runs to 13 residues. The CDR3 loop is CASSGTGMETQYF. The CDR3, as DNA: TGTGCCAGCAGTGGGACGGGGATGGAGACCCAGTACTTC.

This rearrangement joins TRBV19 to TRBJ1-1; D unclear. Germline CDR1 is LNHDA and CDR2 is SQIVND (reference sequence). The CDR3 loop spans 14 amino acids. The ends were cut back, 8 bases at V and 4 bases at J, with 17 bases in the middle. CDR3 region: CASSGPRAGTEAFF. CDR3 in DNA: TGTGCCAGTTCTGGACCCCGGGCTGGCACTGAAGCTTTCTTT.

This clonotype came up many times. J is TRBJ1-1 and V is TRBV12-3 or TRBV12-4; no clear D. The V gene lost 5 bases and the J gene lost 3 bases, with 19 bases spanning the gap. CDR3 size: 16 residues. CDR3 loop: CASSPTVGSGDTEAFF. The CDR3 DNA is TGTGCCAGCAGTCCAACCGTGGGCAGCGGAGACACTGAAGCTTTCTTT.

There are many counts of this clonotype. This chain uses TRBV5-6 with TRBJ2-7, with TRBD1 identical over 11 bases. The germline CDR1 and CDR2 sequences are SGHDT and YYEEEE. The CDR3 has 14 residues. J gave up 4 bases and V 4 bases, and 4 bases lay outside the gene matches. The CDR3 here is CASSRTGGGYEQYF. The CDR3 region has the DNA TGTGCCAGCAGCCGGACAGGGGGCGGATACGAGCAGTACTTC. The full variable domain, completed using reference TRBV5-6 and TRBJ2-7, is DAGVTQSPTHLIKTRGQQVTLRCSPKSGHDTVSWYQQALGQGPQFIFQYYEEEERQRGNFPDRFSGHQFPNYSSELNVNALLLGDSALYLCASSRTGGGYEQYFGPGTRLTVT.

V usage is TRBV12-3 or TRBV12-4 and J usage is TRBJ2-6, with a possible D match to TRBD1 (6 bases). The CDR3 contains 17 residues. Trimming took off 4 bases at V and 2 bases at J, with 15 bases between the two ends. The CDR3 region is CASSSSRGGTGANVLTF. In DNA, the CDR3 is TGTGCCAGCAGTTCCTCACGAGGGGGTACTGGGGCCAACGTCCTGACTTTC.

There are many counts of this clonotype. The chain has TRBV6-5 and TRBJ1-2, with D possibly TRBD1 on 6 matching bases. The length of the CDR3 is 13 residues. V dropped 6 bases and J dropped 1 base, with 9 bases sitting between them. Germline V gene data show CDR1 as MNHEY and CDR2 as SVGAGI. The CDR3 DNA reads TGTGCCAGCAGCCGGGACATTAACTATGGCTACACCTTC. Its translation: CASSRDINYGYTF.

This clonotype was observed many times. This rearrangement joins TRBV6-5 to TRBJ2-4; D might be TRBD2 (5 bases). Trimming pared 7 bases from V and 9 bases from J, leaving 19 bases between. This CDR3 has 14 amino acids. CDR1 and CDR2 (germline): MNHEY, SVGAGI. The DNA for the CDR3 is TGTGCCAGCACTTCCCTTACGCCCCGGGGCATTCAGTACTTC. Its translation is CASTSLTPRGIQYF.

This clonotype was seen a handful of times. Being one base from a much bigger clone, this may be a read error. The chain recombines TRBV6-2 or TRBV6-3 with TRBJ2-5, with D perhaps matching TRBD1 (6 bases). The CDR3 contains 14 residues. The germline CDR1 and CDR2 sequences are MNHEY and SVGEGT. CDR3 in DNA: TGTGCCAGCAGCAGCCCAGGGGTTCCAGAGACCCAGTGCTTC. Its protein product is CASSSPGVPETQCF.

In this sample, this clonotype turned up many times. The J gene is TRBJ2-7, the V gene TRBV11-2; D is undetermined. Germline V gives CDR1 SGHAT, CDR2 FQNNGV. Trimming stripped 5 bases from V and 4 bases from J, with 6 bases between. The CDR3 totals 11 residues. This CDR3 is CASSTIYEQYF. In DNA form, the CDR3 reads TGTGCCAGCAGCACCATTTACGAGCAGTACTTC.

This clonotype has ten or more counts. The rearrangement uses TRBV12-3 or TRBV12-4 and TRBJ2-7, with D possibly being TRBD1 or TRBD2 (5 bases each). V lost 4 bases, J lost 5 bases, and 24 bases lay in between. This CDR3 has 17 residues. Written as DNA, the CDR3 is TGTGCCAGCAGTTCGACCCTCCTGGGACCCAGGGCGCACGAGCAGTACTTC. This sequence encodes CASSSTLLGPRAHEQYF.

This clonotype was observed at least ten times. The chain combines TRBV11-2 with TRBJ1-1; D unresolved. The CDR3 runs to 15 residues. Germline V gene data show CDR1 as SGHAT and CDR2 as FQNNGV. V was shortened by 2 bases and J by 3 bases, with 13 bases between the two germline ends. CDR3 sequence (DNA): TGTGCCAGCAGCTTAACTTCGGGCCACGACACTGAAGCTTTCTTT. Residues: CASSLTSGHDTEAFF.

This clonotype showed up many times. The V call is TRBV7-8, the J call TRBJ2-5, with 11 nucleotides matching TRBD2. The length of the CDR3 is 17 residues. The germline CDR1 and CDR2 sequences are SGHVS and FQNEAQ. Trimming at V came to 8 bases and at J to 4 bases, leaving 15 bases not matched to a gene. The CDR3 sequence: CASSGEAVAGGVETQYF. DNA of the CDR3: TGTGCCAGCTCTGGAGAGGCAGTAGCGGGAGGGGTAGAGACCCAGTACTTC.